Following are 11 T cell receptor beta chains from one sample sequenced in a study of post-analysis software for immune sequencing data. No antigen is known for these receptors. The library was made from cDNA and included unique molecular identifiers. TCRdb called the PCR reads again in MiXCR, with one record for every CDR3 protein. Here the sample spans hundreds of thousands of distinct CDR3 sequences, 55% to 60% being singletons. Study-wide points: Patients had higher frequencies than controls of roughly five TRBV segments, including TRBV5-6, TRBV5-1 and TRBV20-1.

Sequencing was carried out using blood. The receptors were gathered from a girl aged 2 to 9 with multiple sclerosis.

Only a few counts were recorded for this clonotype. At one end the junction does not follow the germline gene, possibly because of a read error. The rearrangement links TRBV5-1 to TRBJ2-7; D possibly corresponds to TRBD2 (6 bases). CDR1 is SGHRS, CDR2 YFSETQ, per germline. The CDR3 is made up of 13 amino acids. The CDR3 region has the DNA TGTGCCAGCAGTTTGGAGGGACCCTACGAGCAGTACTTC. Encoded protein: CASSLEGPYEQYF.

This chain uses TRBV28 with TRBJ2-1, with a possible D match to TRBD2 (6 bases). Per germline, CDR1 MDHEN and CDR2 SYDVKM. Trimming shortened V by 6 bases and J by 2 bases, and 14 bases separated the two germline ends. CDR3 size: 15 residues. CDR3 nucleotide sequence: TGTGCCAGCAGGGAGACTAGTAATCCCTACAATGAGCAGTTCTTC. Residues: CASRETSNPYNEQFF.

This chain joins TRBV29-1 and TRBJ2-4; the D gene is possibly TRBD2 (7 bases). Trimming left V 4 bases short and J 7 bases short, with 14 bases between. Per the germline V gene, CDR1 is SQVTM and CDR2 is ANQGSEA. CDR3 length: 13 residues. The CDR3 DNA follows: TGCAGCGTTGGGGGCGAGGGGGGGAACATTCAGTACTTC. This translates into CSVGGEGGNIQYF. The full variable domain, completed using reference TRBV29-1 and TRBJ2-4, is SAVISQKPSRDICQRGTSLTIQCQVDSQVTMMFWYRQQPGQSLTLIATANQGSEATYESGFVIDKFPISRPNLTFSTLTVSNMSPEDSSIYLCSVGGEGGNIQYFGAGTRLSVL.

The rearrangement joins TRBV7-2 to TRBJ2-1; 9 bases align to TRBD1. J gave up 8 bases and V 1 base, and 6 bases lay outside the gene matches. CDR1 SGHTA and CDR2 FQGNSA come from the germline V gene. CDR3 size: 15 residues. CDR3 loop: CASSLVTGGGYEQFF. In DNA, the CDR3 is TGTGCCAGCAGCTTAGTGACAGGGGGGGGATATGAGCAGTTCTTC.

The chain links TRBV5-1 to TRBJ2-5; 15 nucleotides align to TRBD2. V dropped 4 bases and J dropped 1; count of bases not matched to a gene: 5. CDR1 and CDR2 from the germline V gene are SGHRS and YFSETQ. This CDR3 contains 17 residues. Here the CDR3 reads CASSPGTSGGSQETQYF. CDR3 sequence (DNA): TGCGCCAGCAGCCCTGGGACTAGCGGGGGGTCCCAAGAGACCCAGTACTTC.

The chain links TRBV18 to TRBJ2-3; possible D gene TRBD2, 6 bases. The CDR3 is 15 amino acids. Per germline, CDR1 KGHSH and CDR2 LQKENI. Trimming shortened V by 2 bases and J by 5 bases, and 14 bases separated the two germline ends. CDR3 region: CASSPRRQGGDTQYF. The CDR3 DNA is TGTGCCAGCTCACCAAGGCGGCAGGGAGGAGATACGCAGTATTTT.

This clonotype was counted between two and nine times. V and J are TRBV12-3 or TRBV12-4 and TRBJ2-1; D remains ambiguous. The V end was cut by 1 base, the J end by 0 bases, with 13 bases between. The CDR3 consists of 17 residues. The CDR3 nucleotides are TGTGCCAGCAGTTTAGTCTATCCCACCCACTCCTACAATGAGCAGTTCTTC. It is translated as CASSLVYPTHSYNEQFF.

The gene calls are TRBV13 and TRBJ1-2; D might be TRBD1 (5 bases). CDR1 PRHDT and CDR2 FYEKMQ come from the germline V gene (reference sequence). The CDR3 has 15 residues. The germline V and J ends were trimmed by 0 bases and 8 bases, with 16 bases remaining between them. The CDR3 sequence: CASSLGLLWGDGYTF. The CDR3 bases are TGTGCCAGCAGCTTAGGCCTACTATGGGGGGACGGCTACACCTTC. Together with reference TRBV13 and TRBJ1-2, the CDR3 gives the full variable domain: AAGVIQSPRHLIKEKRETATLKCYPIPRHDTVYWYQQGPGQDPQFLISFYEKMQSDKGSIPDRFSAQQFSDYHSELNMSSLELGDSALYFCASSLGLLWGDGYTFGSGTRLTVV.

The J gene is TRBJ2-1, the V gene TRBV4-3; 8 nucleotides agree with TRBD2. The CDR3 has 16 amino acids. CDR1 and CDR2 from the germline V gene are LGHNA and YSLEER. Trimming cost V 5 bases and J 6 bases; bases outside gene matches: 12. CDR3 loop: CASSKNGGGHVNEQFF. Here the CDR3 DNA reads TGCGCCAGCAGCAAGAACGGCGGGGGGCACGTCAATGAGCAGTTCTTC.

The gene calls are TRBV29-1 and TRBJ2-3; D is possibly TRBD1 (5 bases). This CDR3 is 11 amino acids long. Germline CDR1 SQVTM, CDR2 ANQGSEA. CDR3 residues: CGAEVTDTQYF. CDR3 sequence (DNA): TGCGGGGCGGAAGTGACAGATACGCAGTATTTT.

The chain couples TRBV7-9 to TRBJ2-1; 10 bases agree with TRBD2. After removal of 6 bases from V and 5 bases from J, the junction contained 7 bases not matched to a gene. The CDR3 has 15 residues. The germline gives CDR1 SEHNR, CDR2 FQNEAQ (reference sequence). This chain's CDR3 is CASRVSGLADNEQFF. The CDR3 nucleotides read TGTGCCAGCAGGGTCTCCGGACTAGCGGACAATGAGCAGTTCTTC.